Below, one TCR beta chain is given with its context. Its antigen remains unknown. In the PCR, 60 Vbeta and 13 Jbeta primers were used. Sequencing was performed with immunoSEQ multiplex PCR; in TCRdb, only in-frame clones are kept and a portion is missing. The sample lists approximately 160,000 clones, 70% occurring once. These data are taken from a study of cytomegalovirus exposure and HLA in healthy donors. General study results and limits: A few V segments could not be told apart, such as TRBV6-2 and TRBV6-3, and were left out.

Trimming cost V 0 bases and J 4 bases, with 7 bases left between them. The CDR3 length is 13 residues. CDR1 SGHRS and CDR2 YFSETQ come from the germline V gene. Sequencing was performed on PBMCs. The clonotype comes from a man in his late teens or twenties in good health and CMV-seropositive. The V and J genes are TRBV5-1 and TRBJ1-1, with D possibly being TRBD1 (5 bases). CDR3 DNA sequence: TGCGCCAGCAGCTTGGAAAGGGGCACTGAAGCTTTCTTT. It is translated as CASSLERGTEAFF.